These T cell receptor beta chains were read from a single sample in a study of cytomegalovirus exposure and HLA in healthy donors. Method: immunoSEQ multiplex PCR; TCRdb's copy keeps in-frame clones and lacks some. The repertoire has approximately 100,000 clones, around 79% of them found once; the top ten carry 2.5% to 3.5%. Sequences were obtained from PBMCs. These receptors were obtained from a woman aged 40 to 50 in good health and CMV-seronegative. CDR3s include the opening cysteine and the closing phenylalanine or tryptophan. D genes are given only for firm matches. Clone size is shown for a subset of rows, as once, few, many or a class of expanded clone.

TRBV10-3	TRBD2	.	TRBJ2-1	TGTGCCATCAGTGAGTCGAGGGCTAGCGGGAGCTTGAATGAGCAGTTCTTC	CAISESRASGSLNEQFF
TRBV5-1	TRBD1	.	TRBJ1-4	TGCGCCACTTCGGACAGGATAGGGGAAAAACTGTTTTTT	CATSDRIGEKLFF
TRBV10-2	.	.	TRBJ1-4	TGCGCCAGCAGTGACAGGGCAACTAATGAAAAACTGTTTTTT	CASSDRATNEKLFF
TRBV4-2	.	once	TRBJ1-5	TGTGCCAGCAGCCACGTTGGGGGGGGCACGGATCAGCCCCAGCATTTT	CASSHVGGGTDQPQHF
TRBV6-6	.	.	TRBJ1-3	TGTGCCAGCAGTTGGGCAGAAAGCTCTGGAAACACCATATATTTT	CASSWAESSGNTIYF
TRBV10-3	TRBD2	.	TRBJ2-7	TGTGCCATCAGTGAGTCGACTAGCGGGATCTCCTACGAGCAGTACTTC	CAISESTSGISYEQYF
TRBV7-2	TRBD2	.	TRBJ2-3	TGTGCCAGCACCCGAACCGGGACTAGCGGGAGTGAGGGCACAGATACGCAGTATTTT	CASTRTGTSGSEGTDTQYF
TRBV28	.	.	TRBJ1-2	TGTGCCAGCAGTTTCACAGACTATGGCTACACCTTC	CASSFTDYGYTF
TRBV7-2	TRBD2	.	TRBJ2-7	TGTGCCAGCAGCGAAGGGGCGGGGGCCTACGAGCAGTACTTC	CASSEGAGAYEQYF
TRBV5-4	TRBD1	.	TRBJ2-7	TGTGCCAGCAGCTTTGACAGGGCAGGAGAGCAGTACTTC	CASSFDRAGEQYF
TRBV5-1	TRBD1	.	TRBJ2-3	TGCGCCAGCAGCCCGTATGGGGACAGCCCCGGCACAGATACGCAGTATTTT	CASSPYGDSPGTDTQYF
TRBV6-5	TRBD1	.	TRBJ2-7	TGTGCCAGCAGTTATAACAGGGGAGCCTACGAGCAGTACTTC	CASSYNRGAYEQYF
TRBV28	.	.	TRBJ2-1	TGTGCCAGCAGTTTCAGGGGATCCGGGGTGAATGAGCAGTTCTTC	CASSFRGSGVNEQFF
TRBV4-2	TRBD1	.	TRBJ2-7	TGTGCCAGCAGCCCCCTGGACAGGGCCAGCTCCTACGAGCAGTACTTC	CASSPLDRASSYEQYF
TRBV28	TRBD2	.	TRBJ2-7	TGTGCCAGCAGTCCGTCTGGGGTAGCGGGGGTTCGAGAGCAGTACTTC	CASSPSGVAGVREQYF
TRBV27	.	.	TRBJ2-7	TGTGCCAGCAGTTCCCTAGCGTTGTACTCCTACGAGCAGTACTTC	CASSSLALYSYEQYF
TRBV19	.	.	TRBJ1-1	TGTGCCAGTACGGGGGGCTTGGGCCTCCACAACACTGAAGCTTTCTTT	CASTGGLGLHNTEAFF
TRBV11-3	TRBD1	.	TRBJ2-6	TGTGCCAGCAGCTTATTAAAACAGGGGTTCTCTGGGGCCAACGTCCTGACTTTC	CASSLLKQGFSGANVLTF
TRBV28	.	few	TRBJ1-3	TGTGCCAGCAGTTTGCGGTTCTCTGGAAACACCATATATTTT	CASSLRFSGNTIYF